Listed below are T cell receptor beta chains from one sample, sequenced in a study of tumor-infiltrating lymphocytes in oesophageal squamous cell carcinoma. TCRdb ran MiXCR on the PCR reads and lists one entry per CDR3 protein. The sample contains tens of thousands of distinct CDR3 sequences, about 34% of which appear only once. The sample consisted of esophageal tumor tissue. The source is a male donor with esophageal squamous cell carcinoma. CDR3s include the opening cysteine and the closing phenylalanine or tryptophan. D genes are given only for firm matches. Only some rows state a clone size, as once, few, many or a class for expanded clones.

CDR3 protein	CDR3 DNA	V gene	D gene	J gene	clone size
CASSVRDSQTEAFF	TGTGCCAGCAGCGTCCGGGACAGCCAAACTGAAGCTTTCTTT	TRBV9	TRBD1	TRBJ1-1	-
CASSLAPRGYTGELYF	TGTGCCAGCAGCTTAGCCCCCAGGGGTTACACCGGGGAGCTGTACTTC	TRBV7-8	-	TRBJ2-5	-
CASSLYRDREYGYTF	TGTGCCAGCAGCTTGTACAGGGACAGGGAATATGGCTACACCTTC	TRBV7-2	TRBD1	TRBJ1-2	medium-sized
CASEITASGRGEQFF	TGTGCCAGTGAAATAACGGCTAGCGGGAGGGGTGAGCAGTTCTTC	TRBV11-2	TRBD2	TRBJ2-1	many
CASSLGPDRLYEQYF	TGTGCCAGCAGCTTAGGCCCGGACAGGCTCTACGAGCAGTACTTC	TRBV7-2	TRBD1	TRBJ2-7	medium-sized
CASSLTQGGMDEQYF	TGTGCCAGCAGCTTAACACAGGGTGGGATGGACGAGCAGTACTTC	TRBV7-3	-	TRBJ2-7	many
CASSYLADSGNTIYF	TGTGCCAGCAGTTATCTGGCTGACTCTGGAAACACCATATATTTT	TRBV12-3/TRBV12-4	-	TRBJ1-3	many
CASSARGTTYNEQFF	TGTGCCAGCAGCGCGAGGGGGACAACATACAATGAGCAGTTCTTC	TRBV6-1	-	TRBJ2-1	many
CASSFAGGHTDTQYF	TGTGCCAGCAGTTTTGCAGGGGGCCACACAGATACGCAGTATTTT	TRBV28	TRBD1	TRBJ2-3	medium-sized
CASSTDLPSYEQYF	TGTGCCAGCAGCACGGACCTCCCCTCCTACGAGCAGTACTTC	TRBV11-1	-	TRBJ2-7	many
CASSQGADYGYTF	TGTGCCAGCAGTCAGGGGGCAGACTATGGCTACACCTTC	TRBV6-1	TRBD1	TRBJ1-2	many
CASSPPTGRDTQYF	TGTGCCAGCAGCCCACCGACAGGGCGAGATACGCAGTATTTT	TRBV11-3	TRBD1	TRBJ2-3	-
CASSLGEGTGELFF	TGCGCCAGCAGCTTGGGAGAGGGGACCGGGGAGCTGTTTTTT	TRBV5-1	-	TRBJ2-2	many
CASSVGGGKETQYF	TGCGCCAGCAGTGTAGGAGGGGGCAAAGAGACCCAGTACTTC	TRBV10-1	-	TRBJ2-5	many
CSARDGGGGSEAFF	TGCAGTGCTAGAGATGGGGGGGGAGGGAGTGAAGCTTTCTTT	TRBV20-1	-	TRBJ1-1	few
CASSFRGVTGGDGYTF	TGTGCCAGCAGTTTTAGGGGCGTAACAGGGGGCGACGGCTACACCTTC	TRBV28	TRBD1	TRBJ1-2	once
CASRNSDSSYEQYF	TGTGCCAGCAGGAATAGTGACAGTTCCTACGAGCAGTACTTC	TRBV28	-	TRBJ2-7	few
CASSEDLGRQETQYF	TGTGCCAGCAGTGAAGATCTAGGGCGGCAAGAGACCCAGTACTTC	TRBV2	-	TRBJ2-5	-
CASSYGRGADQPQHF	TGTGCCAGCAGCTATGGTAGAGGGGCGGATCAGCCCCAGCATTTT	TRBV11-2	-	TRBJ1-5	many
CASTTSGSRTGELYF	TGTGCCAGTACGACTAGCGGGAGTCGTACCGGGGAGCTGTATTTT	TRBV19	TRBD2	TRBJ2-3	-
CASTPYTYNEQYF	TGTGCCAGCACCCCTTATACCTACAATGAGCAGTACTTC	TRBV6-1	-	TRBJ2-7	few
CAISFTSGKGADTGELFF	TGTGCCATCAGTTTCACTAGCGGAAAAGGGGCGGACACCGGGGAGCTGTTTTTT	TRBV10-3	TRBD2	TRBJ2-2	once
CASSDGRQQYF	TGTGCCAGCAGCGACGGGCGCCAGCAGTACTTC	TRBV6-1	-	TRBJ2-7	many
CASSLVGQGGTQYF	TGTGCCAGCAGCTTAGTCGGGCAGGGAGGGACCCAGTACTTC	TRBV7-6	-	TRBJ2-5	-
CASSRGSEQFF	TGTGCCAGCAGTCGCGGATCTGAGCAGTTCTTC	TRBV12-3/TRBV12-4	-	TRBJ2-1	-
CASSLAREQYF	TGTGCCAGCAGCTTAGCTCGGGAGCAGTACTTC	TRBV5-6	-	TRBJ2-7	many
CASSPAPSAYNEQFF	TGTGCCAGCAGCCCGGCTCCGTCGGCCTACAATGAGCAGTTCTTC	TRBV7-9	-	TRBJ2-1	many
CASRTGTNTGELFF	TGTGCCAGCAGAACGGGAACGAACACCGGGGAGCTGTTTTTT	TRBV6-1	-	TRBJ2-2	many
CASSFSSGSSYNEQFF	TGCGCCAGCAGCTTTTCTAGCGGGAGCTCCTACAATGAGCAGTTCTTC	TRBV5-1	TRBD2	TRBJ2-1	-
CASSDRPYGYTF	TGTGCCAGCAGTGATCGGCCCTATGGCTACACCTTC	TRBV2	-	TRBJ1-2	many
CASSPGTSGSYEQFF	TGTGCCAGCAGCCCAGGGACTAGCGGGAGCTATGAGCAGTTCTTC	TRBV7-2	TRBD2	TRBJ2-1	-
CASVPGTGLNEQFF	TGTGCCAGCGTTCCCGGGACAGGGCTGAATGAGCAGTTCTTC	TRBV6-2/TRBV6-3	TRBD1	TRBJ2-1	few
CASSPMGGSSYEQYF	TGTGCCAGCAGCCCTATGGGCGGGAGCTCCTACGAGCAGTACTTC	TRBV6-1	TRBD2	TRBJ2-7	many
CASSPASGANVLTF	TGTGCCAGCAGCCCCGCCTCTGGGGCCAACGTCCTGACTTTC	TRBV3-1	-	TRBJ2-6	few
CASSGGREWETQYF	TGTGCCAGCAGTGGGGGACGCGAATGGGAGACCCAGTACTTC	TRBV6-2/TRBV6-3	-	TRBJ2-5	-
CASSRTVTYEQYF	TGTGCCAGCAGCCGGACAGTGACCTACGAGCAGTACTTC	TRBV7-4	-	TRBJ2-7	-
CASSLVMVGTEAFF	TGTGCCAGCAGCTTAGTAATGGTAGGAACTGAAGCTTTCTTT	TRBV7-4	-	TRBJ1-1	-
CASSLARTGGQETQYF	TGTGCTAGCAGCTTAGCCCGGACAGGAGGTCAAGAGACCCAGTACTTC	TRBV7-6	TRBD1	TRBJ2-5	-
CASSDRSIQETQYF	TGTGCCAGCAGCGACCGTTCTATCCAAGAGACCCAGTACTTC	TRBV11-1	-	TRBJ2-5	many
CANSLGHNNEQFF	TGTGCCAACAGCTTGGGACATAACAATGAGCAGTTCTTC	TRBV7-6	-	TRBJ2-1	once
CATSDSDRVVETQYF	TGTGCCACCAGTGATTCTGACAGGGTCGTAGAGACCCAGTACTTC	TRBV24-1	TRBD1	TRBJ2-5	-
CASRPGLANEKLFF	TGTGCCAGCAGACCAGGCTTGGCTAATGAAAAACTGTTTTTT	TRBV7-9	-	TRBJ1-4	many
CSVEGDRAYEQYF	TGCAGCGTTGAGGGGGACAGGGCCTACGAGCAGTACTTC	TRBV29-1	TRBD1	TRBJ2-7	once
CASSPRDRGRVGEKLFF	TGTGCCAGCAGCCCCCGGGACAGGGGGCGAGTCGGGGAAAAACTGTTTTTT	TRBV7-2	TRBD1	TRBJ1-4	-
CASSGFPSYEQYF	TGTGCCAGCAGTGGTTTCCCCTCCTACGAGCAGTACTTC	TRBV28	-	TRBJ2-7	many
CASSELAGLNEQYF	TGTGCCAGCAGTGAATTAGCAGGGTTGAACGAGCAGTACTTC	TRBV25-1	-	TRBJ2-7	few
CASSDPWGGKETQYF	TGTGCCAGCAGTGACCCCTGGGGGGGGAAGGAGACCCAGTACTTC	TRBV6-1	TRBD2	TRBJ2-5	few
CASSLGGGRQKLFF	TGTGCCAGCAGCTTAGGAGGGGGGAGGCAAAAACTGTTTTTT	TRBV7-8	-	TRBJ1-4	medium-sized
CASSVDQDYGYTF	TGTGCCAGCAGCGTAGACCAGGACTATGGCTACACCTTC	TRBV9	-	TRBJ1-2	-